These 7 T cell receptor beta chains share one sample of origin, sequenced in a study of siplizumab effects on memory and regulatory T cells. Sequenced by immunoSEQ multiplex PCR; TCRdb stores in-frame clones only, minus some. This table holds 95,000 to 100,000 clones, about nine tenths found once. The sample was non-Treg CD4+ T cells sorted from blood. The receptors originated from a human donor in good health.

The rearrangement links TRBV12-5 to TRBJ1-2; 7 bases fit TRBD1. Germline V gene sequence: CDR1 LGHNT, CDR2 FRNRAP. This CDR3 contains 15 residues. Losses at the gene ends were 1 base for V and 8 bases for J; bases not matched to a gene: 10. CDR3 coding DNA: TGTGCTAGTGGTTTGGCCACCCCGGGACAGCGAGGCTACACCTTC. Translating gives CASGLATPGQRGYTF.

The chain has TRBV6-1 and TRBJ2-7, with D perhaps matching TRBD2 (6 bases). The germline gives CDR1 MNHNS, CDR2 SASEGT. CDR3 length: 13 amino acids. The V end was cut by 1 base, the J end by 3 bases, with 7 bases between. CDR3 nucleotides: TGTGCCAGCAGTGAAGGGACTATCTACGAGCAGTACTTC. Its translation is CASSEGTIYEQYF.

The chain combines TRBV7-2 with TRBJ2-5; D might be TRBD2 (6 bases). The germline V gene has CDR1 SGHTA and CDR2 FQGNSA. CDR3 length equals 15 residues. The V and J ends lost 7 bases and 2 bases respectively, with 17 bases between them. In nucleotides, the CDR3 is TGTGCCAGCACCTCCCGATGGGGGACTCAAGAGACCCAGTACTTC. This encodes CASTSRWGTQETQYF.

The chain joins TRBV19 to TRBJ2-5; 7 nucleotides match TRBD2. Germline V gives CDR1 LNHDA, CDR2 SQIVND (reference sequence). This CDR3 contains 15 residues. V shed 3 bases and J 2 bases; nucleotides not matched to a gene: 6. The CDR3 bases are TGTGCCAGTAGTATGGTCGGGAGGAAGCAAGAGACCCAGTACTTC. It codes for CASSMVGRKQETQYF. Based on the CDR3 plus reference TRBV19 and TRBJ2-5, the full variable domain is DGGITQSPKYLFRKEGQNVTLSCEQNLNHDAMYWYRQDPGQGLRLIYYSQIVNDFQKGDIAEGYSVSREKKESFPLTVTSAQKNPTAFYLCASSMVGRKQETQYFGPGTRLLVL.

The rearrangement links TRBV29-1 to TRBJ2-3; tentatively, D is TRBD1 or TRBD2 (5 bases each). V lost 4 bases and J lost 1, with 15 bases in between. From germline, CDR1 is SQVTM and CDR2 ANQGSEA. The CDR3 extends over 15 amino acids. CDR3 bases: TGCAGCGTTGGAGGGACGGACCCGGGCACAGATACGCAGTATTTT. Encoded protein: CSVGGTDPGTDTQYF.

This sequence joins TRBV5-5 and TRBJ1-4; D remains ambiguous. CDR3 length: 17 amino acids. With 1 base removed from V and 3 bases from J, the gap between germline ends came to 16 bases. Germline V gene data show CDR1 as SGHKS and CDR2 as YYEKEE (reference sequence). The CDR3 DNA follows: TGTGCCAGCAGCTTGAGTTCGGGTGTGCAGGCTAATGAAAAACTGTTTTTT. It encodes CASSLSSGVQANEKLFF.

This chain links TRBV29-1 with TRBJ2-1; 13 bases line up with TRBD2. CDR1 is SQVTM, CDR2 ANQGSEA, per germline. The CDR3 totals 17 residues. V lost 4 bases to trimming and J lost 3 bases; unmatched junction nucleotides: 9. The CDR3 loop is CSVGLAGGPRSYNEQFF. In DNA form, the CDR3 reads TGCAGCGTTGGACTAGCGGGAGGCCCTAGGAGCTACAATGAGCAGTTCTTC.